The clone carrying this T cell receptor (beta chain) was counted a few times. Its target is unknown. The CDR3 contains 15 residues. With 3 bases removed from V and 4 bases from J, the gap between germline ends came to 13 bases. The sample originates from a study of T-cell memory formation after mild COVID-19. Study findings and constraints: Clonal second-wave expansions that peaked on day 37 had unconfirmed SARS-CoV-2 specificity. Clones contracting over day 15 to 85 were CD4/CD8 balanced, with later expanders leaning CD4+. The main location of contracting CD4+ clones was CM and EM, and that of contracting CD8+ clones was EMRA.

TCRalpha and TCRbeta libraries used 5'RACE with constant-segment primers and UMIs. TCRdb called the 5' RACE reads again in MiXCR, with one record for every CDR3 protein. The sample holds roughly 480,000 distinct CDR3 sequences; around a quarter are singletons and the top ten take around 13%. The chain combines TRBV12-3 or TRBV12-4 with TRBJ2-1; D gene ambiguous. The specimen was PBMCs or a T cell subset sorted from them (not recorded which). This receptor was taken from an adult woman who had mild COVID-19 (a few samples of this study predate the infection). Cell type and time point are not known. The CDR3 loop is CASSFPDTLYNEQFF. In DNA form, the CDR3 reads TGTGCCAGCAGTTTCCCGGATACCCTGTACAATGAGCAGTTCTTC.